The TCR beta chain under discussion was sequenced for a study of shared clonotypes between healthy human individuals. Study outcomes and limitations: In several donors, approximately 5% of naive CD4 clonotypes appeared in common.

Deep-level running was used for the assay. Sequencing used immunoSEQ multiplex PCR; TCRdb keeps in-frame clones, though not all of them. The sample consists of 2.3 million or so clones, over 85% of them appearing once. Only one count was recorded for this clone. Its antigen is unidentified. The ends lost 1 base at V and 8 bases at J; junction bases unmatched: 9. This CDR3 contains 15 residues. Germline lookup yields CDR1 GTSNPN and CDR2 SVGIG (reference sequence). The chain combines TRBV30 with TRBJ2-1; TRBD2 matches at 9 bases. This TCR derives from a man between 18 and 35 years old in good health. Some clones in this sample may be carry-over from other donors' samples. Input material: naive CD4+ T cells from PBMCs. Subset specified: CD45RA+ positively selected. The CDR3 DNA reads TGTGCCTGGAGTGGGGGCGGGAGGGCCGCGGATGAGCAGTTCTTC. This codes for CAWSGGGRAADEQFF.